A single sample gave rise to the 7 T cell receptor beta chains below, sequenced in a study of tumor-infiltrating lymphocytes in primary liver carcinoma. Both blood RNA, taken from unsorted whole blood, and germline DNA were extracted. Reverse transcription of around 500 ng total RNA with a constant-region primer produced TCR beta cDNA. Libraries covering TCR beta were generated through three nested multiplex PCR rounds (using a slightly modified ARM-PCR). The opening two PCR rounds, about 10 cycles each, paired TRBV1-TRBV30 forward primers with a C-beta reverse primer. Each CDR3 protein is one row after TCRdb ran MiXCR on the multiplex PCR reads. Here the sample spans 180,000 or so distinct CDR3 sequences, 50% to 75% being singletons. Sequenced sample: peripheral blood. Receptors were obtained from a man in his forties with primary liver carcinoma and hepatitis B virus infection.

Worth noting for this clonotype: Being one base from a much bigger clone, this may be a read error. The CDR3 DNA reads TGCGCCAGCAGCCAAGAGACTAGCGGGTATCAAAAGACCCAGTACTTC. Translated, it gives CASSQETSGYQKTQYF. The V call is TRBV4-1, the J call TRBJ2-5; 10 bases are shared with TRBD2. The ends lost 0 bases at V and 6 bases at J; junction bases unmatched: 7. The germline V gene encodes CDR1 MGHRA and CDR2 YSYEKL. CDR3 size: 16 residues.

Of note for this clonotype: This may come from a read error, since a much larger clone is one base off. J is TRBJ2-1 and V is TRBV4-2; 8 nucleotides match TRBD2. Per the germline V gene, CDR1 is LGHNA and CDR2 is YNFKEQ. This CDR3 has 16 amino acids. The CDR3 coding sequence is TGTGCCAGCAGCCAAGAAACTAGCGGACCCTACAATGGGCAGTTCTTC. This encodes CASSQETSGPYNGQFF.

This chain links TRBV28 with TRBJ1-4; 8 nucleotides match TRBD1. Germline assignment: CDR1 MDHEN and CDR2 SYDVKM. V gave up 8 bases and J gave up 7 bases; unmatched junction bases: 12. The CDR3 runs 15 residues. The CDR3 sequence is CASGGQAHAGEKLFF. CDR3 nucleotide sequence: TGTGCCAGCGGGGGACAGGCACACGCTGGTGAAAAACTGTTTTTT.

The genes are TRBV4-1 and TRBJ2-3; 11 bases are shared with TRBD2. V shed 0 bases, J shed 6 bases, and the junction held 5 bases outside the gene matches. Germline loops: CDR1 MGHRA, CDR2 YSYEKL. This CDR3 has 16 residues. The CDR3 region has the DNA TGCGCCAGCAGCCAAGATGAACTAGCGGGGGAGGATACGCAGTATTTT. Residues: CASSQDELAGEDTQYF.

Of note for this clonotype: A much larger clone sits a single nucleotide away, making a read error possible. This chain joins TRBV6-5 and TRBJ1-5; D not certain. CDR3 length: 17 amino acids. The germline V gene has CDR1 MNHEY and CDR2 SVGAGI. This CDR3 reads CATSYDPPWATNQPQHF. CDR3 nucleotide sequence: TGTGCCACCAGTTATGACCCTCCATGGGCCACCAATCAGCCCCAGCATTTT.

Details on this clonotype: This could be a read error, since a much larger clone is one nucleotide away. This chain links TRBV11-3 with TRBJ2-1, with TRBD2 matching over 8 bases. Germline V gene lookup returns CDR1 SGHNT and CDR2 YENEEA. This CDR3 is 15 amino acids long. CDR3 protein: CASSPPGLGSNGQFF. DNA for the CDR3: TGTGCCAGCAGCCCCCCGGGACTAGGGTCTAATGGGCAGTTCTTC.

This clonotype is a singleton in its sample. This sequence may be a read error, since a much larger clone differs from it by one base. DNA of the CDR3: TGTGCCAGCAGTGAAGTTGGCTCTGGGGCCAACGTCCTGACTTTC. This encodes CASSEVGSGANVLTF. This sequence joins TRBV6-1 and TRBJ2-6; D is undetermined. V was cut by 1 base and J by 0 bases, with 4 bases left in between. This CDR3 is built from 15 residues. Germline V lookup: CDR1 MNHNS, CDR2 SASEGT.